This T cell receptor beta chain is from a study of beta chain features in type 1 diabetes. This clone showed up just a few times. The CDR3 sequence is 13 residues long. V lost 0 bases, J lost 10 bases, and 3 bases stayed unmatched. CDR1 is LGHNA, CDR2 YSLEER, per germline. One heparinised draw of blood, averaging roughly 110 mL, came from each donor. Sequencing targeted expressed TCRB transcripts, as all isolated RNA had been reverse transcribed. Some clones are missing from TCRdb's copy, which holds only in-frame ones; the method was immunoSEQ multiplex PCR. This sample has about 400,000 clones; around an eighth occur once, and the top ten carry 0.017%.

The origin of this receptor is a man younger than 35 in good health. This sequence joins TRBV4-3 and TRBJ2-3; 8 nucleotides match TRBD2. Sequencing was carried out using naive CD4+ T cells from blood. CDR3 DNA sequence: TGCGCCAGCAGCCAAGACACTAGCGGTCCGCAGTATTTT. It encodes CASSQDTSGPQYF.